These T cell receptor beta chains were read from a single sample in a study of cytomegalovirus exposure and HLA in healthy donors. Clones were read by immunoSEQ multiplex PCR, and TCRdb kept only the in-frame ones, dropping some. The sample has roughly 120,000 clones; around 60% are singletons. Sequenced: PBMCs. The receptors were gathered from a middle-aged man in good health and CMV-seropositive. CDR3s include the opening cysteine and the closing phenylalanine or tryptophan. D genes are given only for firm matches. Rows give clone size only sometimes, using once, few, many, or a class for an expanded clone.

j_call | clone_size | d_call | v_call | cdr3_aa | cdr3_nt
TRBJ1-4 | few | TRBD1 | TRBV5-6 | CASSLAGGQEKLFF | TGTGCCAGCAGCTTGGCAGGGGGCCAAGAAAAACTGTTTTTT
TRBJ1-5 | NA | NA | TRBV5-1 | CASSLGGQHSNQPQHF | TGCGCCAGCAGCTTGGGAGGACAACATAGCAATCAGCCCCAGCATTTT
TRBJ1-5 | few | TRBD1 | TRBV28 | CASSHDRGRNQPQHF | TGTGCCAGCAGTCACGACAGGGGGAGAAATCAGCCCCAGCATTTT
TRBJ2-5 | NA | NA | TRBV11-3 | CASSLGGKSLQTQYF | TGTGCCAGCAGCTTAGGAGGGAAATCCCTGCAGACCCAGTACTTC
TRBJ2-6 | NA | NA | TRBV6-5 | CASRPDSPGANVLTF | TGTGCCAGCAGACCCGACAGTCCCGGGGCCAACGTCCTGACTTTC
TRBJ2-7 | few | TRBD2 | TRBV6-5 | CASSYSGASSYEQYF | TGTGCCAGCAGCTATAGCGGGGCGAGCTCCTACGAGCAGTACTTC
TRBJ2-1 | NA | NA | TRBV7-9 | CASSPGWANEQFF | TGTGCCAGCAGTCCCGGATGGGCCAATGAGCAGTTCTTC
TRBJ1-3 | NA | NA | TRBV6-6 | CASSSLESSGNTIYF | TGTGCCAGCAGTTCCCTGGAGTCCTCTGGAAACACCATATATTTT
TRBJ2-7 | NA | TRBD2 | TRBV5-4 | CASSSGLAGGPSLYEQYF | TGTGCCAGCAGCTCGGGACTAGCGGGAGGGCCCTCCTTGTACGAGCAGTACTTC
TRBJ2-3 | NA | TRBD2 | TRBV4-2 | CASSQQREGSDTQYF | TGTGCCAGCAGCCAACAACGGGAGGGCTCAGATACGCAGTATTTT
TRBJ2-1 | few | NA | TRBV6-5 | CASNPLGGSYNEQFF | TGTGCCAGCAACCCCTTGGGGGGCTCCTACAATGAGCAGTTCTTC
TRBJ2-3 | NA | TRBD1 | TRBV23-1 | CASSHYPDRGRTDTQYF | TGCGCCAGCAGTCATTATCCCGACAGGGGACGAACAGATACGCAGTATTTT
TRBJ2-2 | few | NA | TRBV4-1 | CASSQDGGAGTTGELFF | TGCGCCAGCAGCCAAGATGGGGGGGCAGGGACCACCGGGGAGCTGTTTTTT
TRBJ2-3 | NA | NA | TRBV30 | CAWSRQGPLVRDTQYF | TGTGCCTGGAGTCGCCAGGGGCCGCTAGTGAGAGATACGCAGTATTTT
TRBJ2-7 | NA | TRBD1 | TRBV6-5 | CASSPSGGLRYF | TGTGCCAGCAGCCCCTCAGGGGGCCTAAGGTACTTC
TRBJ2-5 | NA | TRBD2 | TRBV7-9 | CASSALLAAQETQYF | TGTGCCAGCAGCGCCCTACTAGCGGCACAAGAGACCCAGTACTTC
TRBJ1-2 | NA | NA | TRBV27 | CASSSPQGSYGYTF | TGTGCCAGCAGTTCCCCACAGGGTTCCTATGGCTACACCTTC
TRBJ2-7 | once | TRBD1 | TRBV7-2 | CASSSHGTGAVEQYF | TGTGCCAGCAGCTCCCACGGGACAGGGGCTGTAGAGCAGTACTTC
TRBJ1-2 | few | NA | TRBV5-1 | CASSSRGGRTDGYTF | TGCGCCAGCAGCTCCAGAGGAGGGCGTACCGATGGCTACACCTTC
TRBJ1-2 | NA | NA | TRBV6-1 | CASSGPGGYTF | TGTGCCAGCAGTGGGCCGGGGGGCTACACCTTC
TRBJ1-5 | NA | NA | TRBV5-5 | CASSLMPDRLNQPRHF | TGTGCCAGCAGCTTGATGCCCGACAGACTCAATCAGCCCCGGCATTTT
TRBJ1-1 | NA | NA | TRBV5-1 | CASSQGVGNTEAFF | TGCGCCAGCAGCCAAGGGGTGGGGAACACTGAAGCTTTCTTT
TRBJ1-5 | NA | TRBD1 | TRBV5-6 | CASSRRQGNQPQHF | TGTGCCAGCAGCCGTAGACAGGGGAATCAGCCCCAGCATTTT
TRBJ2-7 | NA | TRBD1 | TRBV18 | CASSRDRDSSYEQYF | TGTGCCAGCTCTCGAGACCGGGACAGCTCCTACGAGCAGTACTTC
TRBJ2-5 | NA | TRBD2 | TRBV2 | CASNPTSGQETQYF | TGTGCCAGCAACCCGACTAGCGGTCAAGAGACCCAGTACTTC
TRBJ1-1 | NA | TRBD1 | TRBV9 | CASSVEDRKITEAFF | TGTGCCAGCAGCGTAGAGGACAGGAAGATTACTGAAGCTTTCTTT
TRBJ2-3 | NA | TRBD1 | TRBV7-9 | CASSSQGVTTDTQYF | TGTGCCAGCAGCTCACAGGGGGTTACCACAGATACGCAGTATTTT
TRBJ1-1 | few | NA | TRBV7-2 | CASSPAAVNTEAFF | TGTGCCAGCAGCCCCGCCGCAGTGAACACTGAAGCTTTCTTT
TRBJ2-2 | NA | NA | TRBV7-2 | CASSLNLGGELFF | TGTGCCAGCAGCTTAAATCTCGGTGGGGAGCTGTTTTTT
TRBJ2-7 | few | TRBD2 | TRBV2 | CASRDLAGSTYEQYF | TGTGCCAGCAGAGATCTAGCGGGTTCTACCTACGAGCAGTACTTC
TRBJ2-7 | NA | NA | TRBV28 | CASSITRFWASEQYF | TGTGCCAGCAGTATTACCCGGTTCTGGGCTTCCGAGCAGTACTTC
TRBJ1-1 | NA | NA | TRBV2 | CASSEQGNTEAFF | TGTGCCAGCAGTGAGCAGGGTAACACTGAAGCTTTCTTT
TRBJ2-3 | NA | TRBD2 | TRBV7-3 | CASSSLAGGPEDTQYF | TGTGCCAGCAGCTCTTTAGCGGGGGGGCCGGAGGATACGCAGTATTTT
TRBJ1-2 | NA | TRBD1 | TRBV12-5 | CASGSRDRDYGYTF | TGTGCTAGTGGTTCGAGGGACAGGGACTATGGCTACACCTTC
TRBJ1-1 | NA | TRBD1 | TRBV5-4 | CASSPGGTGGAGYAEAFF | TGTGCCAGCAGCCCTGGTGGGACAGGGGGCGCGGGGTACGCTGAAGCTTTCTTT
TRBJ1-2 | NA | NA | TRBV7-3 | CASSPHQGLTYGYTF | TGTGCCAGCAGCCCCCATCAGGGTTTGACCTATGGCTACACCTTC
TRBJ1-2 | NA | NA | TRBV6-5 | CASLSNYGYTF | TGTGCCAGTCTAAGCAACTATGGCTACACCTTC
TRBJ2-3 | NA | TRBD2 | TRBV19 | CASSKTSGPTPDTQYF | TGTGCCAGTAGTAAAACTAGCGGCCCGACGCCAGATACGCAGTATTTT
TRBJ2-5 | NA | NA | TRBV10-3 | CAISERNSQETQYF | TGTGCCATCAGTGAGCGGAACAGTCAAGAGACCCAGTACTTC
TRBJ2-7 | NA | NA | TRBV6-5 | CASSYSGGEPYEQYF | TGTGCCAGCAGTTACTCAGGGGGGGAGCCCTACGAGCAGTACTTC
TRBJ2-1 | NA | TRBD2 | TRBV2 | CASSGLAGGEQFF | TGTGCCAGCAGTGGACTAGCGGGGGGGGAACAGTTCTTC
TRBJ2-2 | few | NA | TRBV7-8 | CASSLRGFPPGELFF | TGTGCCAGCAGCTTAAGAGGCTTCCCCCCCGGGGAGCTGTTTTTT
TRBJ1-2 | NA | TRBD1 | TRBV6-5 | CASTETEGAGGYTF | TGTGCCAGCACCGAGACGGAGGGGGCGGGAGGCTACACCTTC
TRBJ2-3 | NA | NA | TRBV30 | CAWSPGFGTDTQYF | TGTGCCTGGAGTCCCGGGTTTGGCACAGATACGCAGTATTTT
TRBJ1-4 | few | TRBD1 | TRBV7-9 | CASSTGTVNEKLFF | TGTGCCAGCAGCACTGGGACAGTTAATGAAAAACTGTTTTTT
TRBJ2-7 | NA | NA | TRBV28 | CASSFWGRGSYEQYF | TGTGCCAGCAGTTTTTGGGGGCGCGGATCCTACGAGCAGTACTTC
TRBJ1-1 | NA | TRBD1 | TRBV7-2 | CASSQGQGNTEAFF | TGTGCCAGCAGCCAGGGACAGGGGAACACTGAAGCTTTCTTT
TRBJ1-2 | NA | NA | TRBV5-1 | CASSLEQGSEDGYTF | TGCGCCAGCAGCTTGGAACAGGGTAGTGAGGATGGCTACACCTTC
TRBJ1-5 | few | TRBD1 | TRBV7-9 | CASSYGQAINQPQHF | TGTGCCAGCAGCTACGGACAGGCGATAAATCAGCCCCAGCATTTT
TRBJ1-5 | NA | NA | TRBV19 | CASSIIQGNQPQHF | TGTGCCAGTAGTATCATCCAGGGGAATCAGCCCCAGCATTTT
TRBJ1-1 | once | TRBD1 | TRBV28 | CASSTQGEARTEAFF | TGTGCCAGCAGTACACAGGGGGAGGCTCGGACTGAAGCTTTCTTT
TRBJ2-7 | NA | NA | TRBV7-6 | CASSLTMTYEQYF | TGTGCCAGCAGCTTAACTATGACCTACGAGCAGTACTTC
TRBJ1-2 | NA | NA | TRBV7-9 | CASSLEGYGYTF | TGTGCCAGCAGCTTAGAGGGGTATGGCTACACCTTC
TRBJ2-3 | few | NA | TRBV28 | CASLGVRGWADTQYF | TGTGCCAGCCTTGGGGTAAGGGGGTGGGCAGATACGCAGTATTTT
TRBJ1-1 | NA | TRBD1 | TRBV30 | CAWSRVGGPGTEAFF | TGTGCCTGGAGTCGGGTAGGGGGCCCGGGGACTGAAGCTTTCTTT